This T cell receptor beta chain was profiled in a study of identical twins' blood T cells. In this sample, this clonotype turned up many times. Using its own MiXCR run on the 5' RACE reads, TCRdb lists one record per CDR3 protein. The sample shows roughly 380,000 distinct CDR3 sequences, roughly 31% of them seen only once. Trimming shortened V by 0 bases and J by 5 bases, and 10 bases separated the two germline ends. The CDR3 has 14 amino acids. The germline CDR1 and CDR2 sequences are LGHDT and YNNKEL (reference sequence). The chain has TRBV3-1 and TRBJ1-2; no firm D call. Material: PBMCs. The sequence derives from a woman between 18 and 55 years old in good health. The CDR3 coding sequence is TGTGCCAGCAGCCAAGATGGTTCGGGGTATGGCTACACCTTC. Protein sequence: CASSQDGSGYGYTF.